Following are 5 T cell receptor beta chains from one sample sequenced in a study of cytomegalovirus exposure and HLA in healthy donors (dated by TCRdb to about 2017). Library construction relied on the immunoSEQ multiplex PCR assay. The multiplex PCR relied on a mix of 60 forward primers for TCR Vbeta segments and 13 reverse primers for TCR Jbeta segments. The immuneACCESS repertoire file appears here via TCRdb, limited to in-frame rearrangements. These files lack a portion of the clones; in checked studies, under half of the deficit traces to unresolved V genes, and the cause of the others is not known. The sample contains about 140,000 clones, 80% of them found a single time. The ten largest clones take up 1.2% of the sample. Sequenced input: PBMCs. These receptors were collected from a female donor in good health and CMV-seronegative.

This chain joins TRBV5-4 and TRBJ2-5, with 11 bases lining up with TRBD2. Looked up from germline, CDR1 is SGHNT and CDR2 is YYREEE (reference sequence). The CDR3 consists of 16 residues. V was clipped by 0 bases and J by 5 bases; unmatched bases: 6. The CDR3 here is CASSLVSGRAGETQYF. The CDR3 DNA reads TGTGCCAGCAGCTTGGTTAGCGGGAGGGCCGGGGAGACCCAGTACTTC.

V and J are TRBV2 and TRBJ2-7, with D maybe TRBD1 (5 bases). Trimming shortened V by 8 bases and J by 5 bases, and 13 bases separated the two germline ends. Germline CDR1 is SNHLY and CDR2 is FYNNEI. This CDR3 comprises 12 residues. DNA of the CDR3: TGTGCCAGCTCCGCCCAGGGTGACGAGCAGTACTTC. This gives the protein CASSAQGDEQYF.

This clone was seen a handful of times. The rearrangement uses TRBV19 and TRBJ2-3; D may be TRBD1 (6 bases). Deletions cut 6 bases from V and 2 bases from J, with 12 bases between. Germline V CDR1 and CDR2: LNHDA, SQIVND (reference sequence). The CDR3 is 14 amino acids. The CDR3 sequence is CASRDPGDTDTQYF. Written as DNA, the CDR3 is TGTGCCAGTAGGGACCCAGGGGACACAGATACGCAGTATTTT. The full variable domain, its missing parts supplied by reference TRBV19 and TRBJ2-3, is DGGITQSPKYLFRKEGQNVTLSCEQNLNHDAMYWYRQDPGQGLRLIYYSQIVNDFQKGDIAEGYSVSREKKESFPLTVTSAQKNPTAFYLCASRDPGDTDTQYFGPGTRLTVL.

The chain recombines TRBV6-5 with TRBJ2-7, with a weak D call TRBD1 (5 bases). Trimming left V 6 bases short and J 3 bases short, with 12 bases between. The germline V gene encodes CDR1 MNHEY and CDR2 SVGAGI. There are 13 residues in the CDR3. The CDR3 nucleotides read TGTGCCAGCAGAAGACAGCTTAACTACGAGCAGTACTTC. Encoded protein: CASRRQLNYEQYF.

J is TRBJ1-3 and V is TRBV6-5, with D perhaps TRBD1 (5 bases). Germline V lookup: CDR1 MNHEY, CDR2 SVGAGI. This CDR3 is built from 15 residues. Trimming removed 5 bases from V and 0 bases from J, with 11 bases in between. The CDR3 bases are TGTGCCAGCAGTCGCGGGACTATCTCTGGAAACACCATATATTTT. It translates to CASSRGTISGNTIYF.